This TCR beta chain was recovered during a study of shared clonotypes between healthy human individuals. Study-level findings and limits: The naive CD4 repertoires of four donors were compared, and around 5.1% of clonotypes were shared. Non-shared clonotypes had lower generation probabilities than those shared by all four donors. Despite large depth, rarefaction showed incomplete sorted-subset sequencing.

Trimming took 3 bases from V and 8 from J; bases not matched to a gene: 4. The CDR3 loop spans 13 amino acids. Germline V gene data show CDR1 as SGHRS and CDR2 as YFSETQ. Of note for this clone: Its target is not known.

Assay used: immunoSEQ multiplex PCR; TCRdb lists only in-frame clones, some missing. The sample yields 2 million to 2.5 million clones, just under 95% seen once. Everyone who donated was a Caucasian adult who lived in Nashville, Tennessee. Sequenced material: naive CD4+ T cells from PBMCs. Stated subset: CD45RA+ positively selected. V gene TRBV5-1 combines with J gene TRBJ2-1, with TRBD1 identical over 8 bases. The TCR sequence derives from a man between 18 and 29 years old in good health. Some clones in this sample may be carry-over from other donors' samples. The CDR3 sequence is CASSSQQGDEQFF. CDR3 nucleotide sequence: TGCGCCAGCAGCTCCCAACAGGGGGATGAGCAGTTCTTC.